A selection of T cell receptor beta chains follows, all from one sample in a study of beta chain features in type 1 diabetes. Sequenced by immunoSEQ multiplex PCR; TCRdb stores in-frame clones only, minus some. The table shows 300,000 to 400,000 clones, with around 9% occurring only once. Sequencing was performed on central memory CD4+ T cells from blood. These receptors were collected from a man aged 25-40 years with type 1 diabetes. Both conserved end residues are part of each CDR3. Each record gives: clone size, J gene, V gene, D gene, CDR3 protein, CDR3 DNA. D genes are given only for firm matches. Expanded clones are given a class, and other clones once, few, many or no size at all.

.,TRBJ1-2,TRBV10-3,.,CAISETEYGYTF,TGTGCCATCAGTGAAACCGAGTACGGCTACACCTTC
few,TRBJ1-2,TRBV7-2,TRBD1,CASSLAPGQGNYGYTF,TGTGCCAGCAGCTTAGCCCCGGGACAGGGGAACTATGGCTACACCTTC
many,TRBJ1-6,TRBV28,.,CASGNSPLHF,TGTGCCAGCGGGAATTCACCCCTCCACTTT
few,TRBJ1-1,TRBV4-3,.,CASSYREDAEAFF,TGCGCCAGCAGCTACCGGGAGGACGCAGAAGCTTTCTTT
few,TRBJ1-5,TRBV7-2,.,CASSLAAEGNQPQHF,TGTGCCAGCAGCTTAGCTGCAGAAGGCAATCAGCCCCAGCATTTT
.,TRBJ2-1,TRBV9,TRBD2,CASSVASSGAVNEQFF,TGTGCCAGCAGCGTAGCGTCTAGCGGGGCGGTCAATGAGCAGTTCTTC
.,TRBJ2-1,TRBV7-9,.,CATPQGGPYNEQFF,TGTGCCACTCCACAGGGTGGTCCCTACAATGAGCAGTTCTTC
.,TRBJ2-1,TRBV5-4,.,CASSLELSNEQFF,TGTGCCAGCAGCTTGGAACTGTCAAATGAGCAGTTCTTC
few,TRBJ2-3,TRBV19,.,CASSIYGGTARADTQYF,TGTGCCAGTAGTATATATGGCGGGACCGCCAGGGCAGATACGCAGTATTTT
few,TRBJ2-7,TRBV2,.,CASRKGTESSYEQYF,TGTGCCAGCAGGAAGGGAACGGAGAGCTCCTACGAGCAGTACTTC
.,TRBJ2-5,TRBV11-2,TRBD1,CASSLGPTGIGETQYF,TGTGCCAGCAGCTTAGGCCCGACAGGGATTGGCGAGACCCAGTACTTC
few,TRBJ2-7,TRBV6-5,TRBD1,CASRRLTGNYEQYF,TGTGCCAGCAGACGTCTGACAGGGAACTACGAGCAGTACTTC
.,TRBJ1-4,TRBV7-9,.,CASREGSGANEKLFF,TGTGCCAGCAGGGAAGGATCGGGGGCTAATGAAAAACTGTTTTTT
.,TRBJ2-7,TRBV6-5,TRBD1,CASSYSYQDREQYF,TGTGCCAGCAGTTACTCGTACCAGGACAGGGAGCAGTACTTC
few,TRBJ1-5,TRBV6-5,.,CASSYGLRGPQHF,TGTGCCAGCAGTTATGGCCTCCGGGGGCCCCAGCATTTT
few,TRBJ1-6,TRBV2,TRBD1,CASSEGQGYNSPLHF,TGTGCCAGCAGCGAGGGACAGGGCTATAATTCACCCCTCCACTTT
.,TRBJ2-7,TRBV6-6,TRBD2,CASTAGGPQYF,TGTGCCAGCACCGCGGGGGGGCCGCAGTACTTC
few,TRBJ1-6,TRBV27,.,CASTAWDHNSPLHF,TGTGCCAGCACCGCCTGGGATCATAATTCACCCCTCCACTTT
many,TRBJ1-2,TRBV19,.,CASSGKGRAGGYTF,TGTGCCAGTAGCGGCAAGGGACGGGCAGGAGGCTACACCTTC
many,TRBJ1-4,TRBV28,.,CASSLVFGQEKLFF,TGTGCCAGCAGCCTTGTGTTTGGTCAAGAAAAACTGTTTTTT
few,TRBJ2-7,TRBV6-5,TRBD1,CASSSRTGGNEQYF,TGTGCCAGCAGTTCTCGGACAGGGGGAAACGAGCAGTACTTC
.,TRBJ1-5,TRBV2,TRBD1,CASSQGGWQPQHF,TGTGCCAGCAGTCAGGGGGGTTGGCAGCCCCAGCATTTT
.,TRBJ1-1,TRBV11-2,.,CAVRGGGKTEAFF,TGTGCCGTACGGGGAGGAGGAAAAACTGAAGCTTTCTTT
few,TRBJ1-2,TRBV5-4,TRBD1,CASSLEDRARFYGYTF,TGTGCCAGCAGCTTGGAGGACAGGGCGCGTTTCTATGGCTACACCTTC
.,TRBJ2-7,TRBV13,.,CASSRGTPPYEQYF,TGTGCCAGCAGCCGAGGGACACCTCCCTACGAGCAGTACTTC
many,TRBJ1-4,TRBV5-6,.,CASSLRGGQRNEKLFF,TGTGCCAGCAGCTTGAGGGGTGGACAGCGAAATGAAAAACTGTTTTTT
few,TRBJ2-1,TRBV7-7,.,CASSLAQGNEQFF,TGTGCTAGCAGCTTAGCCCAGGGGAATGAGCAGTTCTTC
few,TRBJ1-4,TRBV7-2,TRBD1,CASSLRGGNEKLFF,TGTGCCAGCAGCTTAAGAGGGGGCAATGAAAAACTGTTTTTT
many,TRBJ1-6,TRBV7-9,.,CASSGVGDSPLHF,TGTGCCAGCAGCGGGGTGGGGGATTCACCCCTCCACTTT
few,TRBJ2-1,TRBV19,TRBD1,CASSRDRAGDEQFF,TGTGCCAGTAGCCGGGACAGGGCGGGCGATGAGCAGTTCTTC
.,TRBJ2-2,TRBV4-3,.,CASSARDGATGELFF,TGCGCCAGCAGCGCCAGGGACGGAGCCACCGGGGAGCTGTTTTTT
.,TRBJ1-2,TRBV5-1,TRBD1,CASSFKGAQGYTF,TGCGCCAGCAGCTTCAAGGGGGCGCAGGGCTACACCTTC